This TCR beta chain was recorded in a study of TIL therapy for anti-PD-1-resistant metastatic lung cancer. CDR1 and CDR2 from the germline V gene are LNHNV and YYDKDF (reference sequence). V dropped 5 bases and J dropped 5; count of bases not matched to a gene: 9. The CDR3 covers 15 residues. Sequencing used immunoSEQ v3. Here immunoSEQ multiplex PCR was the method, and the copy in TCRdb shows in-frame clones only, minus some. Among roughly 46,000 clones listed, 86% were seen once. The time point denotes: pre-treatment sample, taken before nivolumab and TIL therapy. The sample consisted of blood, taken at baseline. The chain has TRBV15 and TRBJ2-7; 10 nucleotides match TRBD2. This receptor was identified in a person aged 25 to 80 with non-small cell lung cancer. In DNA form, the CDR3 reads TGTGCCACCAGCCGACGGGGGCTAGCGGGAGACGAGCAGTACTTC. Protein sequence: CATSRRGLAGDEQYF.